The 16 T cell receptor beta chains below all came from one sample that was sequenced in a study of cytomegalovirus exposure and HLA in healthy donors. Vbeta (60) and Jbeta (13) primers were used in the PCR. Profiled with immunoSEQ multiplex PCR; TCRdb holds only in-frame clones, not every one. Among roughly 110,000 clones, about 72% were seen once, and the ten largest hold approximately 2%. Sequenced sample: PBMCs. The receptors originated from a man aged 18 to 30 in good health and CMV-seronegative.

The chain joins TRBV5-6 to TRBJ2-3; 9 bases agree with TRBD2. The CDR3 runs to 13 residues. The V gene's germline CDR1 is SGHDT and CDR2 YYEEEE. Trimming at V came to 4 bases and at J to 13 bases, leaving 10 bases not matched to a gene. The CDR3 spells CASSLTGVAGEYF. CDR3 nucleotides: TGTGCCAGCAGCCTCACTGGGGTAGCGGGGGAGTATTTT.

This rearrangement joins TRBV6-1 to TRBJ1-5; TRBD1 is a possible D gene (6 bases). Trimming cost V 2 bases and J 3 bases, with 11 bases left between them. CDR1 MNHNS and CDR2 SASEGT come from the germline V gene. This CDR3 is 15 amino acids long. CDR3 bases: TGTGCCAGCAGTGAACGACAGGCGAACAATCAGCCCCAGCATTTT. Translated, it gives CASSERQANNQPQHF.

The rearrangement links TRBV19 to TRBJ2-3; D not resolved. The CDR3 is made up of 13 amino acids. V lost 2 bases and J 6 bases, leaving 9 bases between the germline ends. The V gene's germline CDR1 is LNHDA and CDR2 SQIVND (reference sequence). The DNA for the CDR3 is TGTGCCAGTAGTATAACTACGTGGGATACGCAGTATTTT. Encoded protein: CASSITTWDTQYF.

This clone was detected only a few times. The chain has TRBV21-1 and TRBJ1-1; no DNA check was done on the table's D call, TRBD1. TRBV21-1 is designated a pseudogene. The CDR3 covers 13 residues. The CDR3 coding sequence is TGTGCCAGCAGCAATGGCAGGGACACTGAAGCTTTCTTT. Its translation: CASSNGRDTEAFF.

CDR3 coding DNA: TGCGCCAGCAGCCAGGGGACCTCAGCCCCCTATGGCTACACCTTC. This codes for CASSQGTSAPYGYTF. V and J are TRBV5-1 and TRBJ1-2, with a weak D call TRBD1 (6 bases). Germline V gene lookup returns CDR1 SGHRS and CDR2 YFSETQ. Trimming pared 4 bases from V and 4 bases from J, leaving 17 bases between. The CDR3 is 15 amino acids.

The chain is built from TRBV2 and TRBJ2-7; TRBD1 agrees at 7 bases. The CDR3 is 13 residues long. Unmatched junction bases numbered 14, after V lost 6 bases and J lost 12 bases. In germline, CDR1 is SNHLY, CDR2 FYNNEI. DNA for the CDR3: TGTGCCAGCAGCTCCGGGACAGCCCTGAATATGTACTTC. As protein: CASSSGTALNMYF.

The V call is TRBV11-1, the J call TRBJ1-2, with D perhaps matching TRBD1 (5 bases). Trimming stripped 5 bases from V and 5 bases from J, with 18 bases between. Germline CDR1 and CDR2: SGHAT and FQDESV (reference sequence). This CDR3 spans 15 amino acids. The CDR3: CASSASGTAVYGYTF. In DNA form, the CDR3 reads TGTGCCAGCAGCGCATCCGGGACTGCTGTTTATGGCTACACCTTC.

The genes are TRBV18 and TRBJ1-2; TRBD1 might be the D (5 bases). The V end was cut by 3 bases, the J end by 10 bases, with 15 bases between. The germline gives CDR1 KGHSH, CDR2 LQKENI. The CDR3 contains 13 residues. As DNA, the CDR3 is TGTGCCAGCTCACCCGCGGGGGGTGTAGACTACACCTTC. This gives the protein CASSPAGGVDYTF.

The chain recombines TRBV7-2 with TRBJ1-2; 9 bases are a match to TRBD1. Germline V lookup: CDR1 SGHTA, CDR2 FQGNSA. The CDR3 consists of 17 residues. V lost 5 bases, J lost 7 bases, and 17 bases stayed unmatched. The CDR3 loop reads CASSPHPGGDRVSGYTF. CDR3 sequence (DNA): TGTGCCAGCAGCCCGCACCCTGGGGGGGACAGGGTGAGTGGCTACACCTTC.

V is TRBV2 and J is TRBJ1-1, with unresolved D. CDR3 size: 12 residues. Trimming stripped 4 bases from V and 7 bases from J, with 10 bases between. Germline V lookup: CDR1 SNHLY, CDR2 FYNNEI. This chain's CDR3 is CASSALSIEAFF. CDR3 DNA sequence: TGTGCCAGCAGTGCCCTGTCTATTGAAGCTTTCTTT.

This rearrangement joins TRBV11-2 to TRBJ2-7; D possibly corresponds to TRBD2 (7 bases). The CDR3 is 14 residues long. V was pared by 5 bases and J by 2 bases, with 13 bases between. CDR1 and CDR2 (germline): SGHAT, FQNNGV. The CDR3 DNA sequence: TGTGCCAGCAGCGCGGGGGACACTACCTACGAGCAGTACTTC. As protein: CASSAGDTTYEQYF.

The gene calls are TRBV19 and TRBJ1-6; a weak D match, TRBD1 (5 bases). Trimming left V 6 bases short and J 9 bases short, with 21 bases between. Germline V CDR1 and CDR2: LNHDA, SQIVND (reference sequence). The CDR3 totals 16 residues. This chain's CDR3 is CASRTQGGAAFSPLHF. The DNA for the CDR3 is TGTGCCAGTAGGACTCAGGGCGGGGCGGCTTTTTCACCCCTCCACTTT.

The chain employs TRBV5-1 and TRBJ2-1; 7 nucleotides align to TRBD1. There are 19 residues in the CDR3. Germline V lookup: CDR1 SGHRS, CDR2 YFSETQ. With 5 bases clipped from V and 0 bases from J, the junction kept 17 bases outside the gene matches. DNA for the CDR3: TGCGCCAGCAGATCTCGTACAGGGGAGTGGGACAGCTCCTACAATGAGCAGTTCTTC. It yields the protein CASRSRTGEWDSSYNEQFF.

The chain is built from TRBV7-8 and TRBJ2-3, with 10 positions matching TRBD2. The J segment lost 3 bases and the V segment lost 7 bases, leaving 7 bases of the junction unmatched. Germline assignment: CDR1 SGHVS and CDR2 FQNEAQ. This CDR3 comprises 15 residues. The CDR3 here is CASNQLAGITDTQYF. In DNA, the CDR3 is TGTGCCAGCAATCAACTAGCGGGGATAACAGATACGCAGTATTTT.

This chain uses TRBV15 with TRBJ2-5, with D possibly matching TRBD2 (5 bases). This CDR3 is built from 16 residues. The V gene lost 3 bases and the J gene lost 2 bases, with 16 bases spanning the gap. Germline V gene sequence: CDR1 LNHNV, CDR2 YYDKDF (reference sequence). This CDR3 reads CATSRPVGVGQETQYF. Here the CDR3 DNA reads TGTGCCACCAGCAGGCCAGTCGGGGTTGGACAAGAGACCCAGTACTTC.

In this sample, this clone turned up many times. The gene calls are TRBV4-3 and TRBJ2-7, with TRBD2 identical over 9 bases. The V gene end was trimmed by 5 bases and the J gene end by 4 bases; junction bases not matched to a gene: 12. CDR3 length equals 16 residues. Looked up from germline, CDR1 is LGHNA and CDR2 is YSLEER. CDR3 in amino acids: CASSFSASGELYEQYF. The CDR3 DNA reads as TGCGCCAGCAGCTTCTCGGCTAGCGGGGAACTGTACGAGCAGTACTTC.